A selection of T cell receptor beta chains follows, all from one sample in a study of CD8+CD57+ T cells in acquired aplastic anemia. TCRdb reprocessed the reads via MiXCR and lists one record per CDR3 protein. The sample yields under 350,000 distinct CDR3 sequences, 55% to 65% seen once. The sample taken for sequencing was sorted CD4+, CD8+, or CD8+CD57+ T cells (not recorded which) from PBMCs. These receptor sequences come from a human donor with severe aplastic anemia or a healthy control (not recorded which). Each CDR3 is given with its conserved first and last residue. Each record gives: CDR3 DNA, CDR3 protein, J gene, D gene, clone size, V gene. The D gene is left open where the match is weak. Part of the rows lack a size; the others show once, few, many or a class for expanded clones.

CDR3 DNA: TGCGCCAGCAGCTTGCAGGGGCGCAGGCAAGAGACCCAGTACTTC
CDR3 protein: CASSLQGRRQETQYF
J gene: TRBJ2-5
D gene: .
clone size: many
V gene: TRBV5-1

CDR3 DNA: TGCAGCGTTGGGGGGGGGAGACCTAGCGGAGACTACAATGAGCAGTTCTTC
CDR3 protein: CSVGGGRPSGDYNEQFF
J gene: TRBJ2-1
D gene: TRBD2
clone size: few
V gene: TRBV29-1

CDR3 DNA: TGTGCCAGTAGTAGGGACCATCTGGGCTACACCTTC
CDR3 protein: CASSRDHLGYTF
J gene: TRBJ1-2
D gene: .
clone size: .
V gene: TRBV19

CDR3 DNA: TGTGCCAGCAGTGAAGCCCTTAGGGATGAGCAGTATTTT
CDR3 protein: CASSEALRDEQYF
J gene: TRBJ2-3
D gene: .
clone size: .
V gene: TRBV10-3

CDR3 DNA: TGTGCCATCAGTGTAGGGTCTAATGAAAAACTGTTTTTT
CDR3 protein: CAISVGSNEKLFF
J gene: TRBJ1-4
D gene: .
clone size: .
V gene: TRBV10-3

CDR3 DNA: TGCAGCGTTCTCACCACAGGGCCACTCCAGCCCCAGCATTTT
CDR3 protein: CSVLTTGPLQPQHF
J gene: TRBJ1-5
D gene: .
clone size: once
V gene: TRBV29-1

CDR3 DNA: TGTGCCACCAGCAGGACCACAGGGGGCGGTGGAGCTAATGAAAAACTGTTTTTT
CDR3 protein: CATSRTTGGGGANEKLFF
J gene: TRBJ1-4
D gene: TRBD1
clone size: .
V gene: TRBV15

CDR3 DNA: TGTGCCACCAGCAGAGAGAGAGAGCGGGGTATCGATGGCTACACCTTC
CDR3 protein: CATSRERERGIDGYTF
J gene: TRBJ1-2
D gene: .
clone size: .
V gene: TRBV15

CDR3 DNA: TGTGCCAGCAGTGGGACAGGGGCGAAGGAGCAGTACTTC
CDR3 protein: CASSGTGAKEQYF
J gene: TRBJ2-7
D gene: TRBD1
clone size: .
V gene: TRBV2

CDR3 DNA: TGTGCCAGCAGGTCGACAGTGAACACTGAAGCTTTCTTT
CDR3 protein: CASRSTVNTEAFF
J gene: TRBJ1-1
D gene: .
clone size: many
V gene: TRBV28

CDR3 DNA: TGTGCCAGCAGCCCCGGGACAGGGGGCCGCGGTCGCTATGGCTACACCTTC
CDR3 protein: CASSPGTGGRGRYGYTF
J gene: TRBJ1-2
D gene: TRBD1
clone size: many
V gene: TRBV6-5

CDR3 DNA: TGTGCCAGCAGCTTTCTCGTGGGCTCCACTGAAGCTTTCTTT
CDR3 protein: CASSFLVGSTEAFF
J gene: TRBJ1-1
D gene: .
clone size: .
V gene: TRBV7-8

CDR3 DNA: TGTGCCAGCAGCAACCACGGGACAGACCAAGAGACCCAGTACTTC
CDR3 protein: CASSNHGTDQETQYF
J gene: TRBJ2-5
D gene: TRBD1
clone size: .
V gene: TRBV7-3